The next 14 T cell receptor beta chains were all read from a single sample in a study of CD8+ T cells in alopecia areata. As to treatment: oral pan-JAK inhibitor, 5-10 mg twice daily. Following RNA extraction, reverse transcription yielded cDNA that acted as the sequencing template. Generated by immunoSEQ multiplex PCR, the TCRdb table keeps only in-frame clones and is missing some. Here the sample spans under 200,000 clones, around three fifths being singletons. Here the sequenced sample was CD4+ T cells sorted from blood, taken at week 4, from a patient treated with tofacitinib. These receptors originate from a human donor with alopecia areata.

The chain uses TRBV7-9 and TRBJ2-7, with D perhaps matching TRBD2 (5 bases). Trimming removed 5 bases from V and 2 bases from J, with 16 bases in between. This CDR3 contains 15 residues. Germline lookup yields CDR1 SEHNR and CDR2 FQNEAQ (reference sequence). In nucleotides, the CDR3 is TGTGCCAGCAGCACATCCCGGGGATACGCCTACGAGCAGTACTTC. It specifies CASSTSRGYAYEQYF.

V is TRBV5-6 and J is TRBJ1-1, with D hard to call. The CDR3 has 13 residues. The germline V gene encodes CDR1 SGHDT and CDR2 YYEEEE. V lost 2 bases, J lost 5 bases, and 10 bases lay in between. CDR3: CASSFGPGTEAFF. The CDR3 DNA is TGTGCCAGCAGCTTCGGTCCGGGGACTGAAGCTTTCTTT.

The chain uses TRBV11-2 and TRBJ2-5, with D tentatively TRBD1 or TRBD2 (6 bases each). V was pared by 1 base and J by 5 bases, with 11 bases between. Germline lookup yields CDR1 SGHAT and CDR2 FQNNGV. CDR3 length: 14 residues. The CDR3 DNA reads TGTGCCAGCAGCTTAGGGGGGGCTGAGGAGACCCAGTACTTC. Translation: CASSLGGAEETQYF.

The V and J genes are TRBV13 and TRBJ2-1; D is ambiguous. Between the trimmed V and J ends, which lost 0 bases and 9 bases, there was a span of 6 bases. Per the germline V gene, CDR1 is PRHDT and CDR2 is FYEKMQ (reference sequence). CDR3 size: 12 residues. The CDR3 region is CASSLGVGEQFF. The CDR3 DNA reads TGTGCCAGCAGCTTAGGCGTAGGTGAGCAGTTCTTC.

The CDR3 DNA reads as TGTGCCTGGATGGGACAGGGACACTATGGCTACACCTTC. Its protein is CAWMGQGHYGYTF. The chain joins TRBV30 to TRBJ1-2; TRBD1 matches at 9 bases. V gave up 4 bases and J gave up 3 bases; unmatched junction bases: 3. There are 13 residues in the CDR3. Germline lookup yields CDR1 GTSNPN and CDR2 SVGIG (reference sequence).

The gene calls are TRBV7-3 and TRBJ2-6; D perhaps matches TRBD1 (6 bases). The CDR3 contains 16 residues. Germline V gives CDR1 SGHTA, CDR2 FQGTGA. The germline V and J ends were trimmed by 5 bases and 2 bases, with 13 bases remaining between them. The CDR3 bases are TGTGCCAGCAGCCTACGTTCAGGGGCTGGGGCCAACGTCCTGACTTTC. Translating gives CASSLRSGAGANVLTF.

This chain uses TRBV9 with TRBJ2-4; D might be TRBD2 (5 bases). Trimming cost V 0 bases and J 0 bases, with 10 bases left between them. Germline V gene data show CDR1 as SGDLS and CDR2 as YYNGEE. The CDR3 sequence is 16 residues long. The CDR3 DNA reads TGTGCCAGCAGCGTAGACGGGGATGTAGCCAAAAACATTCAGTACTTC. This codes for CASSVDGDVAKNIQYF. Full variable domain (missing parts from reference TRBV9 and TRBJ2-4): DSGVTQTPKHLITATGQRVTLRCSPRSGDLSVYWYQQSLDQGLQFLIQYYNGEERAKGNILERFSAQQFPDLHSELNLSSLELGDSALYFCASSVDGDVAKNIQYFGAGTRLSVL.

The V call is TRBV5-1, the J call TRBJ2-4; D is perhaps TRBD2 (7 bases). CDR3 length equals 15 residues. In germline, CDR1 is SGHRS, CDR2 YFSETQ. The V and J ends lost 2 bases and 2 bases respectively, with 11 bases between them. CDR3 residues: CASSFGGQSKNIQYF. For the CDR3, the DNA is TGCGCCAGCAGCTTCGGGGGGCAGTCCAAAAACATTCAGTACTTC. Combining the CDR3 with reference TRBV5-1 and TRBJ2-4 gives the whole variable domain KAGVTQTPRYLIKTRGQQVTLSCSPISGHRSVSWYQQTPGQGLQFLFEYFSETQRNKGNFPGRFSGRQFSNSRSEMNVSTLELGDSALYLCASSFGGQSKNIQYFGAGTRLSVL.

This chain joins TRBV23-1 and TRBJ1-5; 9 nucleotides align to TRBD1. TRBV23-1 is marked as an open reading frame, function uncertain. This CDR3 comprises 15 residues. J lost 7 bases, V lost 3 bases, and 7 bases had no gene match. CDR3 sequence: CASSQPGQGLQPQHF. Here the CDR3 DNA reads TGCGCCAGCAGTCAGCCGGGACAGGGCCTCCAGCCCCAGCATTTT.

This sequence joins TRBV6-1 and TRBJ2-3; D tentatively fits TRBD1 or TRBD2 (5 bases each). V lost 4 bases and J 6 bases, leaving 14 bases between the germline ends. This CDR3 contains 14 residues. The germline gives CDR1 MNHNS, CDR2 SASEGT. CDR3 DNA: TGTGCCAGCAGTGTGGGGCAGGGAGAGGATACGCAGTATTTT. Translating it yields CASSVGQGEDTQYF.

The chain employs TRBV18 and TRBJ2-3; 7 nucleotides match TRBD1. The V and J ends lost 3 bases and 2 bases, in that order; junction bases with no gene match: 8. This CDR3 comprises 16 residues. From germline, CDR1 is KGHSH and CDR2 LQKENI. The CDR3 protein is CASSPDRRLLTDTQYF. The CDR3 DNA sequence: TGTGCCAGCTCACCGGACAGGCGTTTGCTCACAGATACGCAGTATTTT.

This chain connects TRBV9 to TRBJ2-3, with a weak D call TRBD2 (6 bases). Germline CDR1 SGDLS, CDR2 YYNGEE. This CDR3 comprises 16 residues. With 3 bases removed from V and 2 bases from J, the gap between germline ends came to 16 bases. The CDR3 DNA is TGTGCCAGCAGCGCCCAGGCGGGGCGATACACAGATACGCAGTATTTT. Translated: CASSAQAGRYTDTQYF.

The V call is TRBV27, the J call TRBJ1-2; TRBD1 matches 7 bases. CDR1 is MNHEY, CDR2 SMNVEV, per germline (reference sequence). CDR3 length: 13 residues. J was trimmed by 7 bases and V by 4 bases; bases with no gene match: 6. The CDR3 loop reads CASSWLQGFGYTF. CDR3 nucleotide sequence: TGTGCCAGCAGTTGGTTACAGGGGTTTGGCTACACCTTC.

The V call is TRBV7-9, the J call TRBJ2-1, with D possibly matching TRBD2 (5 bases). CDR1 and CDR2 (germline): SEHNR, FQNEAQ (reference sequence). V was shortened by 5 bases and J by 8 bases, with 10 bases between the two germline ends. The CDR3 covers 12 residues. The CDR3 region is CASSQKADEQFF. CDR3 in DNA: TGTGCCAGCAGCCAAAAAGCGGATGAGCAGTTCTTC.